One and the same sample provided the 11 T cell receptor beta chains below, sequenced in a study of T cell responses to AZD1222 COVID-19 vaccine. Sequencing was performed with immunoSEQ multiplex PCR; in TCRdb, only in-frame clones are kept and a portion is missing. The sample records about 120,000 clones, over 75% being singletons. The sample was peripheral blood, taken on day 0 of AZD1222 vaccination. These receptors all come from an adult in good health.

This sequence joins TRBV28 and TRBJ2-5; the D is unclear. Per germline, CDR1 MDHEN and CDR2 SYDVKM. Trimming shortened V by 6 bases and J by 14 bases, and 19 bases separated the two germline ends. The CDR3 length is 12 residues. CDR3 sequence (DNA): TGTGCCAGCAGCCCAAATTCGGCGGTCCGTTACTTC. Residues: CASSPNSAVRYF. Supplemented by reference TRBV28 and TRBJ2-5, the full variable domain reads DVKVTQSSRYLVKRTGEKVFLECVQDMDHENMFWYRQDPGLGLRLIYFSYDVKMKEKGDIPEGYSVSREKKERFSLILESASTNQTSMYLCASSPNSAVRYFGPGTRLLVL.

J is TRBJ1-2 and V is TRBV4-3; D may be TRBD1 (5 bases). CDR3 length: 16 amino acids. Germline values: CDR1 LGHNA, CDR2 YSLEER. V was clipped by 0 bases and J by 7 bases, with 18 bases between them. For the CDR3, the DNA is TGCGCCAGCAGCCAAGATCTCATAGGGGCAGGGAGTGGCTACACCTTC. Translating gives CASSQDLIGAGSGYTF.

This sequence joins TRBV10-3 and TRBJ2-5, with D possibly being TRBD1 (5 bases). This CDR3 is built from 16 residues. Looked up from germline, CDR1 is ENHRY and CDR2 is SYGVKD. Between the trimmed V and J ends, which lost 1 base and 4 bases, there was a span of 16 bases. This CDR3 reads CAISEWGPGLVETQYF. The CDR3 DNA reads TGTGCCATCAGTGAGTGGGGCCCCGGGTTGGTAGAGACCCAGTACTTC.

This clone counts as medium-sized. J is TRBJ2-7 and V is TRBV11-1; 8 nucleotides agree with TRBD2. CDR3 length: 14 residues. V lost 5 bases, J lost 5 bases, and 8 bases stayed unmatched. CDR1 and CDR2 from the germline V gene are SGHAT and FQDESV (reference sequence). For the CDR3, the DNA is TGTGCCAGCAGCCCGCGGAGACTAGCGAACGAGCAGTACTTC. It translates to CASSPRRLANEQYF.

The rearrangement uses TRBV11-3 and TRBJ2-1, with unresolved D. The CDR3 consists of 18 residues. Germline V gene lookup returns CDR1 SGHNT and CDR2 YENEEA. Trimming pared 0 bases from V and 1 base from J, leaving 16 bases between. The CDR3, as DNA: TGTGCCAGCAGCTTAGAGGTTGCGGCAGGTACTTCCTACAATGAGCAGTTCTTC. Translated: CASSLEVAAGTSYNEQFF.

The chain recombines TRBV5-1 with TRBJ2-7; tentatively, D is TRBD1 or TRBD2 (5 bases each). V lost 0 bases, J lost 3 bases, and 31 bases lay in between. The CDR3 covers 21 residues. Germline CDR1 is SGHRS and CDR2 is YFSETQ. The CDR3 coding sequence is TGCGCCAGCAGCTTGGCCCTAAGAGGGGCAGGGTCGGTAAGGGGCCGCTACGAGCAGTACTTC. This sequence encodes CASSLALRGAGSVRGRYEQYF.

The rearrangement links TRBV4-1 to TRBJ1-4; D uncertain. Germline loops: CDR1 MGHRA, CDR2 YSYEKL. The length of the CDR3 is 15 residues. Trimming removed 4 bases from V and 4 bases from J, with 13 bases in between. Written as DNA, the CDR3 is TGCGCCAGCAGCCGGTCGTTAGCAGATAATGAAAAACTGTTTTTT. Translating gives CASSRSLADNEKLFF.

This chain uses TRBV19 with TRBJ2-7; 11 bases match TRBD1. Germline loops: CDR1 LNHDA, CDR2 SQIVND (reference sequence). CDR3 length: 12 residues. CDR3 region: CFSRTGGCEQYF. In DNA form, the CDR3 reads TGTTTTTCGCGGACAGGGGGCTGCGAGCAGTACTTC.

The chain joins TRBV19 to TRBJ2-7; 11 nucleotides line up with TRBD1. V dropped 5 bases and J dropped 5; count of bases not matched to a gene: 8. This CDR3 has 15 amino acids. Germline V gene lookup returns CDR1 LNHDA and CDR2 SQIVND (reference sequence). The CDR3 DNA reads TGTGCCAGTAGTCCCGGGACAGGGGGTAACCACGAGCAGTACTTC. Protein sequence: CASSPGTGGNHEQYF.

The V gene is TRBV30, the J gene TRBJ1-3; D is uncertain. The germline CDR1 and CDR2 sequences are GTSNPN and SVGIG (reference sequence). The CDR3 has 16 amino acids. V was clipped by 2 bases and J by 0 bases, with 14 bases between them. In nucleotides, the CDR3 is TGTGCCTGGAGTACCCATGGACGGTTCTCTGGAAACACCATATATTTT. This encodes CAWSTHGRFSGNTIYF.

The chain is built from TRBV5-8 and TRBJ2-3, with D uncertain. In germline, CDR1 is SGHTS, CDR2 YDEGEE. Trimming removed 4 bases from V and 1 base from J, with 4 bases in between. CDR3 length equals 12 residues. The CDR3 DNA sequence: TGTGCCAGCAGCCCTCGCACAGATACGCAGTATTTT. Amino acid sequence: CASSPRTDTQYF.